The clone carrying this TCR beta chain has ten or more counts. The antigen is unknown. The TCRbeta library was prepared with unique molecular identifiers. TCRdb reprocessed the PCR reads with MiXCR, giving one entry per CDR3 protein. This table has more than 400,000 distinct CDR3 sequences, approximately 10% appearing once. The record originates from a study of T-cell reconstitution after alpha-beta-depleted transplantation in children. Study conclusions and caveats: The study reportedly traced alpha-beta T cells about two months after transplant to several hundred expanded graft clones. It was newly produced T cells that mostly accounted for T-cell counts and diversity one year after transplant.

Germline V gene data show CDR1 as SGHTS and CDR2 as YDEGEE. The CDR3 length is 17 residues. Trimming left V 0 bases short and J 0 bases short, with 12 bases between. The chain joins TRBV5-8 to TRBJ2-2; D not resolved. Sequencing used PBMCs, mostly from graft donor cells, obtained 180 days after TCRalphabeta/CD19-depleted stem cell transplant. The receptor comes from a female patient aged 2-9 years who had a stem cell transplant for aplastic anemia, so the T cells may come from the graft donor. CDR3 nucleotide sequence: TGTGCCAGCAGCTTGGTACTTTTACAGCCGAACACCGGGGAGCTGTTTTTT. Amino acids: CASSLVLLQPNTGELFF.